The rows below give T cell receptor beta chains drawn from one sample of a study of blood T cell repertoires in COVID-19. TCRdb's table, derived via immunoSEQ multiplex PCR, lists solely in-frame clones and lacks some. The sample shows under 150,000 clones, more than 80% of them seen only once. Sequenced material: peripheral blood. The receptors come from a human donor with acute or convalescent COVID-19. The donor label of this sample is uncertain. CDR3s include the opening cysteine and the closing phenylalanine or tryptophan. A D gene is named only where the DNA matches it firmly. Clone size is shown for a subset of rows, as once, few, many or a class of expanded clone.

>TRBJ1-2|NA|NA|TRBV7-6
TGTGCCACCTTTAGGGGGGGACTGCCTGGGTCTGGCTACACCTTC
CATFRGGLPGSGYTF
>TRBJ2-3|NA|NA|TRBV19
TGTGCCAGTAGTATAGGTCAAGGGGCACGCACAGATACGCAGTATTTT
CASSIGQGARTDTQYF
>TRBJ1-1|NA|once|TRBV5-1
TGCGCCAGCAGCTTGGCCGCAGGGGCCACTGAAGCTTTCTTT
CASSLAAGATEAFF
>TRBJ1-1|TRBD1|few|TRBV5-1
TGCGCCAGCAGCTGGGGACAGGGGAAGGGTGAAGCTTTCTTT
CASSWGQGKGEAFF
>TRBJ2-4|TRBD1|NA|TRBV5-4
TGTGCCAGCAGCCAGGACCGGGACAGGGAATCGGTAGCCAAAAACATTCAGTACTTC
CASSQDRDRESVAKNIQYF
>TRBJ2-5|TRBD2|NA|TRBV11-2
TGTGCCAGCAGCTTAGAATTCGGGGGGGAAGAGACCCAGTACTTC
CASSLEFGGEETQYF
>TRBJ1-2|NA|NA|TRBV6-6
TGTGCCAGCAGTTCCCTAGGACAGCTGCGGGGCTACACCTTC
CASSSLGQLRGYTF
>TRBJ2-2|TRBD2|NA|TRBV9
TGTGCCAGCAGCGTTTTAGCGGGGGGTACGAACACCGGGGAGCTGTTTTTT
CASSVLAGGTNTGELFF
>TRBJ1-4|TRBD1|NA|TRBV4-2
TGTGCCAGCAGCCAAGAAGCTTGGTACGGACAGGGGGAAAAACTGTTTTTT
CASSQEAWYGQGEKLFF
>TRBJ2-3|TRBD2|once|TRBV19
TGTGCCAGTAGTGAGCGGGGGGGAGTAACTTTAGATACGCAGTATTTT
CASSERGGVTLDTQYF
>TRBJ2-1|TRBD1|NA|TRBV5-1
TGCGCCAGCAGCGCCGGGACAGCCATCTACAATGAGCAGTTCTTC
CASSAGTAIYNEQFF
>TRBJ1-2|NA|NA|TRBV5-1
TGCGCCAGCAGCCCGGGACACCCACTTCTCGATGGCTACACCTTC
CASSPGHPLLDGYTF
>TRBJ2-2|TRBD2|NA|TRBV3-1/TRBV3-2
TGTGCCAGCAGCCAAGATATACTAGCGAGGAACACCGGGGAGCTGTTTTTT
CASSQDILARNTGELFF
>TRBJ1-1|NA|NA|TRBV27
TGTGCCAGCAGTTTAGTTGGTAGGGGCGGCACTGAAGCTTTCTTT
CASSLVGRGGTEAFF
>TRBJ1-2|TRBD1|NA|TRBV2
TGTGCCAGCGAGGGGGGACAGTATGGCTACACCTTC
CASEGGQYGYTF
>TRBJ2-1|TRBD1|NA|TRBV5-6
TGTGCCAGCAGCTTCGGGACAGGGGGACTTGAGCAGTTCTTC
CASSFGTGGLEQFF
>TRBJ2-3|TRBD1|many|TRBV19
TGTGCCAGTAGTAGTTCCGGGACAGGGGGCTGGACAGATACGCAGTATTTT
CASSSSGTGGWTDTQYF
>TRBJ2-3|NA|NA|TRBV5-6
TGTGCCAGCAGCTTGGTTAACACAGATACGCAGTATTTT
CASSLVNTDTQYF